The 21 T cell receptor beta chains in this list originate from one sample, sequenced in a study of T cell responses to AZD1222 COVID-19 vaccine. Method: immunoSEQ multiplex PCR; TCRdb's copy keeps in-frame clones and lacks some. The table includes 90,000 to 140,000 clones, approximately 90% detected once. This sample comprised peripheral blood, obtained on day 0 of AZD1222 vaccination. The source is an adult in good health.

The gene calls are TRBV6-5 and TRBJ2-7; D might be TRBD2 (5 bases). Germline V CDR1 and CDR2: MNHEY, SVGAGI. CDR3 length: 15 residues. V lost 0 bases to trimming and J lost 6 bases, with 15 bases between them. The CDR3, as DNA: TGTGCCAGCAGTTACTCGCGAGTTAGCGTAGGCGAGCAGTACTTC. Residues: CASSYSRVSVGEQYF.

The CDR3 coding sequence is TGTGCCAGCTCACCAATCACTAGCGGGAGCCAAGAGACCCAGTACTTC. Its protein product is CASSPITSGSQETQYF. The chain uses TRBV18 and TRBJ2-5, with 11 bases aligning to TRBD2. After removal of 2 bases from V and 1 base from J, the junction contained 3 bases not matched to a gene. This CDR3 is built from 16 residues. Germline loops: CDR1 KGHSH, CDR2 LQKENI. Drawing the rest from reference TRBV18 and TRBJ2-5, the complete variable domain is NAGVMQNPRHLVRRRGQEARLRCSPMKGHSHVYWYRQLPEEGLKFMVYLQKENIIDESGMPKERFSAEFPKEGPSILRIQQVVRGDSAAYFCASSPITSGSQETQYFGPGTRLLVL.

The chain is built from TRBV3-1 (or the pseudogene TRBV3-2) and TRBJ2-3, with 13 bases aligning to TRBD2. Germline trimming cut 1 base from V and 0 bases from J; bases unmatched to any gene: 1. CDR1 is LGHDT and CDR2 is YNNKEL in the germline V gene (reference sequence). This CDR3 contains 17 residues. This CDR3 reads CASSQGGLAGSTDTQYF. CDR3 coding DNA: TGTGCCAGCAGCCAAGGGGGACTAGCGGGAAGCACAGATACGCAGTATTTT.

In its sample, this clone is medium-sized. V is TRBV27 and J is TRBJ2-7; 10 nucleotides line up with TRBD2. With V trimmed by 4 bases and J by 1 base, 16 bases remained unmatched. This CDR3 spans 19 amino acids. Germline V gene lookup returns CDR1 MNHEY and CDR2 SMNVEV (reference sequence). CDR3 in amino acids: CASSWGVAGGVGPSYEQYF. The CDR3 nucleotides are TGTGCCAGCAGTTGGGGGGTAGCGGGAGGCGTAGGCCCTTCCTACGAGCAGTACTTC.

This clone was detected only a few times. V gene TRBV19 combines with J gene TRBJ1-3; possibly TRBD1 for D (5 bases). V was shortened by 7 bases and J by 0 bases, with 13 bases between the two germline ends. The CDR3 spans 15 residues. Germline CDR1 reads LNHDA; CDR2 reads SQIVND (reference sequence). The DNA of the CDR3 is TGTGCCAGTATTCTTCAGGGAGGCTCTGGAAACACCATATATTTT. Its protein is CASILQGGSGNTIYF.

The J gene is TRBJ2-7, the V gene TRBV14; D not resolved. The CDR3 totals 16 residues. The V gene's germline CDR1 is SGHDN and CDR2 FVKESK. V gave up 8 bases and J gave up 2 bases, with 22 bases separating them. The CDR3 DNA follows: TGTGCCAGCCCAAGGGAATCGTGGGCAGGACCCTACGAGCAGTACTTC. Its protein product is CASPRESWAGPYEQYF. The full variable domain, completed using reference TRBV14 and TRBJ2-7, is EAGVTQFPSHSVIEKGQTVTLRCDPISGHDNLYWYRRVMGKEIKFLLHFVKESKQDESGMPNNRFLAERTGGTYSTLKVQPAELEDSGVYFCASPRESWAGPYEQYFGPGTRLTVT.

The DNA of the CDR3 is TGTGCCAGCAGCGTGACAGGGTTGTCCACTGAAGCTTTCTTT. Translated, it gives CASSVTGLSTEAFF. The chain uses TRBV9 and TRBJ1-1; 7 bases align to TRBD1. The CDR3 has 14 amino acids. After removal of 2 bases from V and 4 bases from J, the junction contained 5 bases not matched to a gene. CDR1 and CDR2 from the germline V gene are SGDLS and YYNGEE.

In DNA form, the CDR3 reads TGTGCCACCAGTGATTCGACCCCAACTAATGAAAAACTGTTTTTT. It codes for CATSDSTPTNEKLFF. The chain combines TRBV24-1 with TRBJ1-4; no clear D gene. CDR3 size: 15 residues. Looked up from germline, CDR1 is KGHDR and CDR2 is SFDVKD. V gave up 2 bases and J gave up 0 bases, with 6 bases separating them.

The chain links TRBV28 to TRBJ2-1; D possibly matches TRBD1 or TRBD2 (5 bases each). Trimming took 3 bases from V and 7 from J, leaving 13 bases between them. Per germline, CDR1 MDHEN and CDR2 SYDVKM. The CDR3 extends over 14 amino acids. This CDR3 is CASSLTGTRNEQFF. In DNA form, the CDR3 reads TGTGCCAGCAGTTTGACCGGGACCAGAAATGAGCAGTTCTTC.

The V call is TRBV7-2, the J call TRBJ1-4; TRBD1 is a possible D gene (5 bases). The closer fit of TRBJ2-2 to the DNA end suggests the J call may be wrong. This CDR3 is 15 amino acids long. Germline CDR1 SGHTA, CDR2 FQGNSA. The CDR3 spells CASSLGGLRAGELFF. The CDR3 DNA reads as TGTGCCAGCAGCTTAGGGGGCTTACGGGCGGGGGAGCTGTTTTTT.

This rearrangement joins TRBV2 to TRBJ2-1, with 7 nucleotides matching TRBD1. Germline CDR1 SNHLY, CDR2 FYNNEI. The length of the CDR3 is 14 residues. With 8 bases clipped from V and 0 bases from J, the junction kept 4 bases outside the gene matches. The CDR3 sequence is CASARGSSYNEQFF. The CDR3 nucleotides read TGTGCCAGCGCCAGGGGGAGCTCCTACAATGAGCAGTTCTTC.

The chain couples TRBV19 to TRBJ1-1; 7 bases are a match to TRBD1. Germline lookup yields CDR1 LNHDA and CDR2 SQIVND (reference sequence). There are 13 residues in the CDR3. The junction had 5 bases not matched to a gene; V was cut back by 10 bases and J by 0 bases. CDR3 bases: TGTGCCACCCGCGGGACAGTGAACACTGAAGCTTTCTTT. This codes for CATRGTVNTEAFF.

V and J are TRBV10-3 and TRBJ2-1; D may correspond to TRBD1 or TRBD2 (6 bases each). This CDR3 has 15 amino acids. Germline V lookup: CDR1 ENHRY, CDR2 SYGVKD. V gave up 0 bases and J gave up 4 bases, with 10 bases separating them. CDR3 sequence reads: CAISESTGRYNEQFF. In DNA, the CDR3 is TGTGCCATCAGTGAGTCTACAGGGAGGTACAATGAGCAGTTCTTC.

The CDR3 loop is CASSQESGPNQPQHF. CDR3 DNA: TGTGCCAGCAGCCAAGAATCGGGGCCCAATCAGCCCCAGCATTTT. The chain is built from TRBV3-1 (or the pseudogene TRBV3-2) and TRBJ1-5; D is perhaps TRBD1 (5 bases). The CDR3 runs to 15 residues. Trimming removed 0 bases at V and 3 bases at J, with 9 bases between. Germline CDR1 LGHDT, CDR2 YNNKEL (reference sequence).

The chain joins TRBV18 to TRBJ2-2; 7 positions agree with TRBD2. The CDR3 is 16 residues long. V trimming: 3 bases; J trimming: 3 bases; junction bases outside the gene matches: 7. The germline V gene encodes CDR1 KGHSH and CDR2 LQKENI. CDR3 nucleotides: TGTGCCAGCTCACCGCCCAGCGGGAAAGACACCGGGGAGCTGTTTTTT. As protein: CASSPPSGKDTGELFF.

The chain recombines TRBV19 with TRBJ2-7; 7 nucleotides line up with TRBD1. The junction had 12 bases not matched to a gene; V was cut back by 7 bases and J by 3 bases. Germline-derived CDR1 and CDR2 are LNHDA and SQIVND (reference sequence). The CDR3 loop spans 15 amino acids. The CDR3 loop is CASKKTGKAFYEQYF. Written as DNA, the CDR3 is TGTGCCAGTAAGAAGACAGGGAAGGCCTTCTACGAGCAGTACTTC.

The genes are TRBV19 and TRBJ1-5; no firm D call. V gave up 3 bases and J gave up 0 bases, with 6 bases separating them. The CDR3 loop spans 14 amino acids. Germline-derived CDR1 and CDR2 are LNHDA and SQIVND (reference sequence). CDR3 sequence (DNA): TGTGCCAGTAGTATTTTCAGTAGCAATCAGCCCCAGCATTTT. Translated, it gives CASSIFSSNQPQHF. The whole variable domain, filled in from reference TRBV19 and TRBJ1-5, reads DGGITQSPKYLFRKEGQNVTLSCEQNLNHDAMYWYRQDPGQGLRLIYYSQIVNDFQKGDIAEGYSVSREKKESFPLTVTSAQKNPTAFYLCASSIFSSNQPQHFGDGTRLSIL.

The chain combines TRBV4-1 with TRBJ2-7; TRBD2 is a possible D gene (6 bases). There are 13 residues in the CDR3. V was pared by 1 base and J by 8 bases, with 12 bases between. Looked up from germline, CDR1 is MGHRA and CDR2 is YSYEKL. The CDR3 spells CASSQGLVPQQYF. The CDR3 DNA sequence: TGCGCCAGCAGCCAAGGACTAGTCCCCCAGCAGTACTTC.

The rearrangement uses TRBV28 and TRBJ2-3; D gene unclear. Between the trimmed V and J ends, which lost 5 bases and 2 bases, there was a span of 2 bases. Germline V gene sequence: CDR1 MDHEN, CDR2 SYDVKM. The CDR3 contains 11 residues. The CDR3: CASSNTDTQYF. The CDR3 DNA reads as TGTGCCAGCAGTAACACAGATACGCAGTATTTT.

The rearrangement links TRBV11-2 to TRBJ1-2, with a weak D call TRBD1 (5 bases). The V and J ends lost 5 bases and 1 base respectively, with 17 bases between them. Germline V lookup: CDR1 SGHAT, CDR2 FQNNGV. The CDR3 is 16 residues long. The CDR3 region has the DNA TGTGCCAGCAGCCTCGGACACTCTACCCGTAACTATGGCTACACCTTC. Translating gives CASSLGHSTRNYGYTF.

About this clone: The sample contains more than one DNA sequence encoding this CDR3. The J gene is TRBJ1-2, the V gene TRBV19; no firm D call. V lost 3 bases and J lost 8, with 7 bases in between. The CDR3 has 11 residues. Per the germline V gene, CDR1 is LNHDA and CDR2 is SQIVND (reference sequence). CDR3 in amino acids: CASSIPGGYTF. The CDR3 coding sequence is TGTGCCAGTAGTATTCCGGGAGGCTACACCTTC.